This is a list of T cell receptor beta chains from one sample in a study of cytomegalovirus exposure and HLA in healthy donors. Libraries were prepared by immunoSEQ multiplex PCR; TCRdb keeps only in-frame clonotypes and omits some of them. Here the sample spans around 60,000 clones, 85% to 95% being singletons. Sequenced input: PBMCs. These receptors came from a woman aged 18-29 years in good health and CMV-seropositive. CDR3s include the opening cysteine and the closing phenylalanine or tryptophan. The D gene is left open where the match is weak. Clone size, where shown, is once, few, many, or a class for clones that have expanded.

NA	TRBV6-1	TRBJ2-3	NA	CASSVGVRRTDTQYF	TGTGCCAGCAGTGTAGGAGTCAGACGCACAGATACGCAGTATTTT
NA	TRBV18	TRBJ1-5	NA	CASSPRGKSSNQPQHF	TGTGCCAGCTCACCAAGAGGGAAATCGAGCAATCAGCCCCAGCATTTT
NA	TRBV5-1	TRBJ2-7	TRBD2	CASSPGLAGGIDEQYF	TGCGCCAGCAGCCCCGGACTAGCGGGGGGGATTGACGAGCAGTACTTC
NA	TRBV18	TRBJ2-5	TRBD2	CASSPLAGGEETQYF	TGTGCCAGCTCACCACTAGCGGGAGGGGAAGAGACCCAGTACTTC
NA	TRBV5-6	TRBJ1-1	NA	CASSLFGGEAFF	TGTGCCAGCAGCTTGTTTGGGGGGGAAGCTTTCTTT
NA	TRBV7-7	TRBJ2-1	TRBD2	CASSHEMASGEQFF	TGTGCTAGCAGCCACGAGATGGCTAGCGGAGAGCAGTTCTTC
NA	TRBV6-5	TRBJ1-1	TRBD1	CASSLNTGAGTEAFF	TGTGCCAGCAGTCTAAATACAGGGGCAGGCACTGAAGCTTTCTTT
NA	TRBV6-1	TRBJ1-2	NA	CASGREGYTF	TGTGCCAGCGGGAGGGAAGGCTACACCTTC
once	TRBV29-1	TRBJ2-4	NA	CSASIPGNLDIQYF	TGCAGCGCGTCCATTCCCGGGAATCTGGACATTCAGTACTTC
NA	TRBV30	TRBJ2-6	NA	CAWSRLSPSSGANVLTF	TGTGCCTGGTCGAGGCTCAGCCCCAGCTCTGGGGCCAACGTCCTGACTTTC
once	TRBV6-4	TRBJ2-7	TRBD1	CASSPTGTSYEQYF	TGTGCCAGCAGTCCGACAGGGACCTCCTACGAGCAGTACTTC
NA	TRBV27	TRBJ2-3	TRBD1	CASSLGQGAPADTQYF	TGTGCCAGCAGTTTGGGACAGGGGGCTCCTGCAGATACGCAGTATTTT
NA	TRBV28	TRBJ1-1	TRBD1	CASSSQTGDSEAFF	TGTGCCAGCAGTTCTCAAACAGGGGACTCTGAAGCTTTCTTT
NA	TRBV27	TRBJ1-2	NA	CASSSLSGVYGYTF	TGTGCCAGCAGTTCCCTCTCGGGGGTATATGGCTACACCTTC
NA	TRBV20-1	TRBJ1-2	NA	CSATGAPTF	TGCAGTGCTACAGGGGCTCCCACCTTC
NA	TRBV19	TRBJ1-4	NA	CASSIDRIEAGLSEKLFF	TGTGCCAGTAGTATAGATCGTATCGAAGCGGGCCTGAGTGAAAAACTGTTTTTT
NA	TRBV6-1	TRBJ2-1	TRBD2	CASRGTSGYNEQFF	TGTGCCAGCAGGGGGACTAGCGGGTACAATGAGCAGTTCTTC
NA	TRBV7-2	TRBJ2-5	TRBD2	CASSLAGASGRQTQYF	TGTGCCAGCAGCTTAGCGGGTGCTAGCGGGAGGCAGACCCAGTACTTC
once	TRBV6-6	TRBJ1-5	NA	CASTGGTLISNQPQHF	TGTGCCAGCACCGGTGGGACTCTTATTAGCAATCAGCCCCAGCATTTT
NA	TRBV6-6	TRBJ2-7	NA	CASRAGSDSYEQYF	TGTGCCAGCAGAGCAGGTTCTGACTCCTACGAGCAGTACTTC
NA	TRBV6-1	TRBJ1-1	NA	CASSEARPETEAFF	TGTGCCAGCAGTGAAGCGCGGCCGGAGACTGAAGCTTTCTTT
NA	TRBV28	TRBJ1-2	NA	CASSAEYSPGYTF	TGTGCCAGCAGCGCGGAGTATTCCCCTGGCTACACCTTC
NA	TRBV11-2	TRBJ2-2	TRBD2	CASSPVGTSRTGELFF	TGTGCCAGCAGCCCCGTTGGGACTAGCAGAACCGGGGAGCTGTTTTTT
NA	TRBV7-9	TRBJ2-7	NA	CASSLGSYEQYF	TGTGCCAGCAGCTTAGGCAGCTACGAGCAGTACTTC
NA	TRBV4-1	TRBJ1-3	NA	CASSPAGFSGNTIYF	TGCGCCAGCAGCCCGGCAGGGTTCTCTGGAAACACCATATATTTT
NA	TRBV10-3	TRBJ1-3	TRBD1	CAISELTGYGNTIYF	TGTGCCATCAGTGAGCTGACAGGGTACGGAAACACCATATATTTT
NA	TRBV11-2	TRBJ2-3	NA	CASSPGASGGRTDTQYF	TGTGCCAGCAGCCCAGGGGCGAGTGGGGGTCGCACAGATACGCAGTATTTT
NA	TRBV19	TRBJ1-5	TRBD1	CASSTGHQGGNQPQHF	TGTGCCAGTAGTACTGGCCATCAGGGGGGAAATCAGCCCCAGCATTTT
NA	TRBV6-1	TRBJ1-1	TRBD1	CASTRTGGNTEAFF	TGTGCCAGCACGCGGACAGGGGGCAACACTGAAGCTTTCTTT
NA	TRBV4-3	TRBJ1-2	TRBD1	CASSQDALGQGPRYGYTF	TGCGCCAGCAGCCAAGATGCCTTGGGACAGGGTCCCCGCTATGGCTACACCTTC
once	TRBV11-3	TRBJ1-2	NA	CASSLQVRRDTPVGGYTF	TGTGCCAGCAGCTTACAGGTCCGTCGCGACACACCGGTGGGTGGCTACACCTTC
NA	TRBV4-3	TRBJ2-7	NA	CASSPGAFDEQYF	TGCGCCAGCAGCCCGGGAGCTTTCGACGAGCAGTACTTC
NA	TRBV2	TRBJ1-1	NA	CASKGLLNTEAFF	TGTGCCAGCAAGGGGCTTTTGAACACTGAAGCTTTCTTT
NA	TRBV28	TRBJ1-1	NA	CASSLGALNTEAFF	TGTGCCAGCAGTTTAGGGGCTCTGAACACTGAAGCTTTCTTT
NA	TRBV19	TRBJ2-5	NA	CASSIDRGSGETQYF	TGTGCCAGTAGTATAGATCGAGGGTCCGGAGAGACCCAGTACTTC
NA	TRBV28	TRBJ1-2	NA	CASSFEDYGYTF	TGTGCCAGCAGCTTTGAGGACTATGGCTACACCTTC
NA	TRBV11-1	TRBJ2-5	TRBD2	CASSLSSGGAETQYF	TGTGCCAGCAGCTTGTCAAGCGGGGGGGCGGAGACCCAGTACTTC
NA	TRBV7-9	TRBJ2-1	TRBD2	CASSPRLAGGSEQFF	TGTGCCAGCAGCCCTCGACTAGCGGGAGGAAGTGAGCAGTTCTTC
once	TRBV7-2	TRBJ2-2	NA	CASSQQGRGGELFF	TGTGCCAGCAGCCAACAGGGACGCGGCGGGGAGCTGTTTTTT
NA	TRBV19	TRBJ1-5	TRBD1	CAIHFPGTAPPNSNQPQHF	TGTGCTATTCACTTCCCCGGGACAGCCCCACCAAATAGCAATCAGCCCCAGCATTTT
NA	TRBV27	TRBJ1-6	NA	CASSYGSSYNSPLHF	TGTGCCAGCAGTTACGGGAGCTCCTATAATTCACCCCTCCACTTT
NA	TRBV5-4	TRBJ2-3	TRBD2	CASSGGLGGQYF	TGTGCCAGCAGCGGTGGACTAGGCGGGCAGTATTTT
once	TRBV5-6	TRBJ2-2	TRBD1	CASLRGDRVGHWELFF	TGTGCCAGCCTTCGAGGTGACAGGGTGGGTCACTGGGAGCTGTTTTTT
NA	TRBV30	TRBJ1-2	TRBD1	CAWSVGTGRYGYTF	TGTGCCTGGAGTGTTGGGACAGGCCGCTATGGCTACACCTTC